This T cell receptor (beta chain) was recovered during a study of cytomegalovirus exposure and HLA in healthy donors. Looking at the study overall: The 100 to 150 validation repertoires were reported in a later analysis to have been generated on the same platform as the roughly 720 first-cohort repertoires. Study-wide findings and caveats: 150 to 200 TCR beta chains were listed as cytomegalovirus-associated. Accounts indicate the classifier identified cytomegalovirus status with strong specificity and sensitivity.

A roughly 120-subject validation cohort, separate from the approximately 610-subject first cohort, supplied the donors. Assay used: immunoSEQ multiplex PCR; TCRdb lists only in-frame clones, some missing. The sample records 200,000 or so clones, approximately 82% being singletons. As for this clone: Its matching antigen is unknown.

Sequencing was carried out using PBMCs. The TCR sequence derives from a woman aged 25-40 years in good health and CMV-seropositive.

Here the CDR3 reads CASSPPGLAGAVGEQFF. The CDR3 DNA sequence: TGTGCCAGCAGTCCCCCGGGACTAGCGGGAGCGGTAGGTGAGCAGTTCTTC. The genes are TRBV28 and TRBJ2-1, with 14 nucleotides matching TRBD2. The CDR3 runs to 17 residues. V lost 5 bases and J lost 9; bases outside the gene matches: 12. Germline V gives CDR1 MDHEN, CDR2 SYDVKM. The whole variable domain, remainder taken from reference TRBV28 and TRBJ2-1, is DVKVTQSSRYLVKRTGEKVFLECVQDMDHENMFWYRQDPGLGLRLIYFSYDVKMKEKGDIPEGYSVSREKKERFSLILESASTNQTSMYLCASSPPGLAGAVGEQFFGPGTRLTVL.